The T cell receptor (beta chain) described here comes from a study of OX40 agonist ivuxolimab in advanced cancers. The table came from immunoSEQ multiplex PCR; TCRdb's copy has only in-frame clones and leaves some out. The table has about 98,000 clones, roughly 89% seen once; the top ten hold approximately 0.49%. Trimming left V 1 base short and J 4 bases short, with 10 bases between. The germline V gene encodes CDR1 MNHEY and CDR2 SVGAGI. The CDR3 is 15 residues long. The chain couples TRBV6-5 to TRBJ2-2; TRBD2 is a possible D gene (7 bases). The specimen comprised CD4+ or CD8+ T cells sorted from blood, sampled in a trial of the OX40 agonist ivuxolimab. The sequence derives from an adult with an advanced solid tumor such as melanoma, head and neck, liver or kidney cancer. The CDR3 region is CASSYWGGRTGELFF. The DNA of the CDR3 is TGTGCCAGCAGTTACTGGGGGGGGCGCACCGGGGAGCTGTTTTTT.